This TCR beta chain was sequenced during a study of CXCR3-negative and CXCR3-positive naive CD8 T cells. TRB cDNA libraries were made by UMI-labeled 5' RACE. One entry per CDR3 protein, without DNA, is what TCRdb gives after re-calling the 5' RACE reads. The data show over 150,000 distinct CDR3 sequences, and the top ten clones hold nearly 0.5%. Study-level findings and limits: Similar TRBV-TRBJ gene usage was seen in naive CXCR3-negative and CXCR3-positive cells, but not in memory cells. Against CXCR3-negative naive cells, CXCR3-positive naive cells showed more hydrophobic TRB CDR3s. Similar levels of surface CD5 were seen between naive subsets; TCR strength was inferred from TRB CDR3 properties.

The CDR3 contains 16 residues. Per germline, CDR1 MDHEN and CDR2 SYDVKM. To note about this clonotype: Its target is not known.

The chain recombines TRBV28 with TRBJ2-5; TCRdb designates TRBD1, a call that cannot be tested without DNA. Input material: naive CXCR3+ CD8+ T cells from blood. The subset was: CD45RO-CCR7+CD27+CD95- naive CD8+ T cells expressing CXCR3 (TNR3+). This sequence originates from a human donor in good health. Some clones in this sample may be carry-over from other donors' samples. The CDR3 sequence is CASSLHDRGSGSAQYF.